A selection of T cell receptor beta chains follows, all from one sample in a study of blood T cells in healthy people across ages. TCRdb re-called the 5' RACE reads through MiXCR, storing one row per CDR3 protein. The table has roughly 1.4 million distinct CDR3 sequences, roughly 59% seen once. The sample consisted of blood. These receptors originate from a man in his late teens or twenties in good health. Both conserved end residues are part of each CDR3. The D gene is left open where the match is weak. Size values are once, few and many counts, or a class for expanded clones, and some rows have none.

len	v_gene	d_gene	abundance	j_gene	CDR3nt	CDR3aa
13	TRBV6-6	-	-	TRBJ2-2	TGTGCCGCCTGGCAGGGGAGGCCCGGGGAGCTGTTTTTT	CAAWQGRPGELFF
10	TRBV11-3	-	-	TRBJ2-7	TGTGCCAGGAGGTCCTACGAGCAGTACTTC	CARRSYEQYF
14	TRBV5-6	-	-	TRBJ1-5	TGTGCCAGCAGCTTGTGGTCAGGGAATCAGCCCCAGCATTTT	CASSLWSGNQPQHF
13	TRBV7-9	-	-	TRBJ1-6	TGTGCCAGCAGCTTAGGGGCAGTATCACCCCTCCACTTT	CASSLGAVSPLHF
14	TRBV4-2	-	-	TRBJ2-1	TGTGCCAGCAGCCCGGCCGGGACAACCAATGAGCAGTTCTTC	CASSPAGTTNEQFF
14	TRBV20-1	-	-	TRBJ2-7	TGCAGTGCTAGTTGGGGGCAGGGCCCCTACGAGCAGTACTTC	CSASWGQGPYEQYF
14	TRBV12-3/TRBV12-4	-	few	TRBJ2-7	TGTGCCAGCAGTTTTGGGACGACAGTACACGAGCAGTACTTC	CASSFGTTVHEQYF
15	TRBV7-9	-	-	TRBJ1-1	TGTGCCAGCAGCTTAGGATCAGGGAGGAACACTGAAGCTTTCTTT	CASSLGSGRNTEAFF
13	TRBV7-9	-	-	TRBJ2-3	TGTGCCAGCAGCCGTGGGGTCACAGAGACGCAGTATTTT	CASSRGVTETQYF
17	TRBV7-2	TRBD2	-	TRBJ2-3	TGTGCCAGCAGCTCATTTGTTGGACTAGCTGGCACAGAGACGCAGTATTTT	CASSSFVGLAGTETQYF
15	TRBV12-3/TRBV12-4	-	-	TRBJ1-1	TGTGCCAGCAGTTCGCGACAGAGGGTTAACACTGAAGCTTTCTTT	CASSSRQRVNTEAFF
16	TRBV12-3/TRBV12-4	-	-	TRBJ2-1	TGTGCCAGCAGTTTAGCAGGGGCCGACCGGTACCATGAGCAGTTCTTC	CASSLAGADRYHEQFF